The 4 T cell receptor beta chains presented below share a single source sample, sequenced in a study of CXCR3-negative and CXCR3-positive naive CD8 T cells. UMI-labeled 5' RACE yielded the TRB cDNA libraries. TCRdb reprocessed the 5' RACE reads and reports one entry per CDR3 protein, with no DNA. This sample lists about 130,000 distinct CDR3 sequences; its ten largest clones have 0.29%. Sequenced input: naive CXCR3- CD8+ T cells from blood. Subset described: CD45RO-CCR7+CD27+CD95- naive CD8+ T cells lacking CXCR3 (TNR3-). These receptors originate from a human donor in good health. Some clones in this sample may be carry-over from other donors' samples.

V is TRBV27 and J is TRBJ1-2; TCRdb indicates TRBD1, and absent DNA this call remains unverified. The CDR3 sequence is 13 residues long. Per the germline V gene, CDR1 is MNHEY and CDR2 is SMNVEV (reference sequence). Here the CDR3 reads CASRSPGGVGYTF.

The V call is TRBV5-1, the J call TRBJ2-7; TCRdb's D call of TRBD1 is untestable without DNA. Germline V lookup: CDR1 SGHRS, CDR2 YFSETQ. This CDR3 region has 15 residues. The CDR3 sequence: CASSVGQGFSYEQYF.

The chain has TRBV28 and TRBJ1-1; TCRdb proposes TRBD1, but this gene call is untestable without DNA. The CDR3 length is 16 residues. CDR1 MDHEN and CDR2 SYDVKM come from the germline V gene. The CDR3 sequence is CASSLPPGRGKTEAFF.

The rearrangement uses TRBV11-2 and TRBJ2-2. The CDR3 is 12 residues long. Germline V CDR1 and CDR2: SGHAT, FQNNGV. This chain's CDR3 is CASSSVTGELFF.